This TCR beta chain originates from a study of type 1 regulatory T cells. Across the whole study: T-allo10 is an in vitro-generated, Tr1-enriched CD4 T cell product specific for alloantigen.

Via MiXCR, TCRdb re-called the reads, giving one row per CDR3 protein. The table includes 60,000 to 70,000 distinct CDR3 sequences, roughly 60% detected once. Details on this clonotype: What it recognizes is unknown.

T-allo10 cells from the graft donor were described as anergic, host-alloantigen-specific, and alloantigen-specific suppressors. Input material: cultured T cells, either the whole culture or a sorted T cell fraction (not recorded which). This sample's subset: Tr1-enriched cell product generated in vitro against host alloantigens. The receptor was derived from a human donor in good health.

CDR3 DNA: TGTGCCAGCAGTGCGCGACCCTCCGGCGGGACTGAAGCTTTCTTT. Protein: CASSARPSGGTEAFF. This rearrangement joins TRBV6-2 or TRBV6-3 to TRBJ1-1, with no clear D. Germline assignment: CDR1 MNHEY and CDR2 SVGEGT. V was shortened by 5 bases and J by 5 bases, with 18 bases between the two germline ends. There are 15 residues in the CDR3.